These 5 T cell receptor beta chains originate from one sample sequenced in a study of blood T cell repertoires in COVID-19. Repertoires were generated with immunoSEQ multiplex PCR, while TCRdb's copy carries only in-frame clones and drops some. The repertoire holds about 36,000 clones, with 60% to 85% as singletons. The sequenced sample was peripheral blood. The receptors here all came from a man aged 55 to 70 with active COVID-19.

The chain links TRBV19 to TRBJ2-2, with unresolved D. There are 12 residues in the CDR3. From germline, CDR1 is LNHDA and CDR2 SQIVND (reference sequence). Trimming shortened V by 4 bases and J by 6 bases, and 6 bases separated the two germline ends. As DNA, the CDR3 is TGTGCCAGTAGTACCCGTGCCGGGGAGCTGTTTTTT. Its protein product is CASSTRAGELFF.

This clone appeared once. The rearrangement links TRBV21-1 to TRBJ2-7; the DNA was not used to check the table's D call, TRBD2. TRBV21-1 constitutes a pseudogene. This CDR3 contains 13 residues. The CDR3 DNA follows: TGTGCCAGCAGCAAGGTGGGGAGGTACGAGCAGTACTTC. It specifies CASSKVGRYEQYF.

This chain connects TRBV7-6 to TRBJ2-1; possible D gene TRBD1, 6 bases. V shed 6 bases and J shed 4 bases, with 19 bases lying between them. The CDR3 loop spans 16 amino acids. CDR1 is SGHVS and CDR2 is FNYEAQ in the germline V gene. DNA of the CDR3: TGTGCCAGCAGTTCCCGGGACACCAAAATTTACAATGAGCAGTTCTTC. Translating it yields CASSSRDTKIYNEQFF.

The sample holds a few counts of this clone. The chain recombines TRBV5-6 with TRBJ2-6; tentative D call: TRBD2 (5 bases). Germline CDR1 is SGHDT and CDR2 is YYEEEE. Between the trimmed V and J ends, which lost 2 bases and 0 bases, there was a span of 9 bases. This CDR3 contains 16 residues. The CDR3, as DNA: TGTGCCAGCAGCTTTGGACTGAACTCTGGGGCCAACGTCCTGACTTTC. Its protein is CASSFGLNSGANVLTF.

The V and J genes are TRBV4-3 and TRBJ2-1, with 11 bases aligning to TRBD2. V lost 5 bases and J lost 8; bases outside the gene matches: 11. Germline CDR1 and CDR2: LGHNA and YSLEER. CDR3 length: 16 residues. CDR3 in amino acids: CASSALEASGRYEQFF. The CDR3 nucleotides are TGCGCCAGCAGCGCCTTGGAGGCTAGCGGGAGGTATGAGCAGTTCTTC.